The 21 T cell receptor beta chains given below trace back to one sample, sequenced in a study of OX40 agonist ivuxolimab in advanced cancers. Assay: immunoSEQ multiplex PCR; the TCRdb copy retains only in-frame clones and omits some. The sample includes tens of thousands of clones, around nine tenths of them seen just once. The sequencing used CD4+ or CD8+ T cells sorted from blood, collected in a trial of the OX40 agonist ivuxolimab. Receptors originate from an adult with an advanced solid tumor such as melanoma, head and neck, liver or kidney cancer.

The rearrangement links TRBV6-6 to TRBJ2-5, with D possibly matching TRBD2 (6 bases). The CDR3 has 15 amino acids. V gave up 7 bases and J gave up 4 bases, with 19 bases separating them. Germline V gene sequence: CDR1 MNHNY, CDR2 SVGAGI (reference sequence). In DNA, the CDR3 is TGTGCCAGCAAACGTTTCGCTAGCGTGGGAGAGACCCAGTACTTC. It encodes CASKRFASVGETQYF.

This clone occurred once. V usage is TRBV18 and J usage is TRBJ2-7, with D possibly TRBD1 on 7 matching bases. Germline CDR1 and CDR2: KGHSH and LQKENI. The CDR3 is made up of 13 amino acids. Trimming shortened V by 6 bases and J by 4 bases, and 13 bases separated the two germline ends. The CDR3 DNA reads TGTGCCAGCTCGCGGGACAGTGCGTACGAGCAGTACTTC. This encodes CASSRDSAYEQYF.

The chain links TRBV19 to TRBJ1-5; 7 bases line up with TRBD1. There are 15 residues in the CDR3. V trimming: 1 base; J trimming: 5 bases; junction bases outside the gene matches: 5. The germline V gene has CDR1 LNHDA and CDR2 SQIVND (reference sequence). The CDR3 region has the DNA TGTGCCAGTAGTATAGTATCAGGGGGACATCAGCCCCAGCATTTT. Its protein is CASSIVSGGHQPQHF. The full variable domain, in which reference TRBV19 and TRBJ1-5 provide the parts outside the CDR3, is DGGITQSPKYLFRKEGQNVTLSCEQNLNHDAMYWYRQDPGQGLRLIYYSQIVNDFQKGDIAEGYSVSREKKESFPLTVTSAQKNPTAFYLCASSIVSGGHQPQHFGDGTRLSIL.

The chain is built from TRBV7-6 and TRBJ2-7, with 8 bases identical to TRBD1. The junction had 7 bases not matched to a gene; V was cut back by 4 bases and J by 5 bases. Per germline, CDR1 SGHVS and CDR2 FNYEAQ. The CDR3 is 14 residues long. Here the CDR3 DNA reads TGTGCCAGCAGCTCCAGGACAGGGTCTAACGAGCAGTACTTC. It encodes CASSSRTGSNEQYF.

The gene calls are TRBV12-5 and TRBJ1-2; D uncertain. Germline V CDR1 and CDR2: LGHNT, FRNRAP. The CDR3 totals 12 residues. Trimming left V 1 base short and J 7 bases short, with 7 bases between. For the CDR3, the DNA is TGTGCTAGTGGTTTGGGGTATCGTGGCTACACCTTC. It is translated as CASGLGYRGYTF.

This clone was observed a few times. This sequence joins TRBV6-5 and TRBJ1-1; weak D call: TRBD1 (5 bases). The V end lost 6 bases, the J end lost 6 bases, and 14 bases lay between the germline ends. The germline CDR1 and CDR2 sequences are MNHEY and SVGAGI. The CDR3 is 13 amino acids. The CDR3 protein is CASRLTQVAEAFF. Written as DNA, the CDR3 is TGTGCCAGCAGACTCACACAGGTCGCTGAAGCTTTCTTT.

In nucleotides, the CDR3 is TGTGCCACCAGCAGAGGAAGGACAGACAATGAGCAGTTCTTC. This sequence encodes CATSRGRTDNEQFF. The chain employs TRBV15 and TRBJ2-1, with TRBD1 as a possible D gene (6 bases). V was pared by 1 base and J by 5 bases, with 9 bases between. CDR1 is LNHNV and CDR2 is YYDKDF in the germline V gene (reference sequence). There are 14 residues in the CDR3. The full variable domain, completed using reference TRBV15 and TRBJ2-1, is DAMVIQNPRYQVTQFGKPVTLSCSQTLNHNVMYWYQQKSSQAPKLLFHYYDKDFNNEADTPDNFQSRRPNTSFCFLDIRSPGLGDTAMYLCATSRGRTDNEQFFGPGTRLTVL.

For this clone: One junction end does not reproduce the germline sequence, and a read error may be involved. Additional DNA sequences in this sample encode the identical CDR3. This chain connects TRBV7-7 to TRBJ1-4; D ambiguous. The CDR3 has 13 amino acids. Germline CDR1 is SSHAT and CDR2 is FNYEAQ (reference sequence). The CDR3 nucleotides are TGCGCCAGCAGCTCCGGGTTCGGGGAAAAACTGTTTTTT. Its protein product is CASSSGFGEKLFF.

The gene calls are TRBV2 and TRBJ1-5, with D uncertain. The ends were cut back, 7 bases at V and 2 bases at J, with 12 bases in the middle. This CDR3 has 14 amino acids. Germline V gives CDR1 SNHLY, CDR2 FYNNEI. The CDR3 DNA reads as TGTGCCAGCATGAGGGATAGCGGCAATCAGCCCCAGCATTTT. Encoded protein: CASMRDSGNQPQHF.

This rearrangement joins TRBV30 to TRBJ1-5; weak D call: TRBD1 (6 bases). V lost 3 bases and J lost 4, with 25 bases in between. This CDR3 is built from 18 residues. Germline V lookup: CDR1 GTSNPN, CDR2 SVGIG (reference sequence). As DNA, the CDR3 is TGTGCCTGGAGCGCCGACTCGTTGACAGGAAAGGCGAATCAGCCCCAGCATTTT. It is translated as CAWSADSLTGKANQPQHF. The full variable domain, completed using reference TRBV30 and TRBJ1-5, is SQTIHQWPATLVQPVGSPLSLECTVEGTSNPNLYWYRQAAGRGLQLLFYSVGIGQISSEVPQNLSASRPQDRQFILSSKKLLLSDSGFYLCAWSADSLTGKANQPQHFGDGTRLSIL.

The genes are TRBV2 and TRBJ1-5, with TRBD1 identical over 8 bases. Germline V lookup: CDR1 SNHLY, CDR2 FYNNEI. V dropped 6 bases and J dropped 1; count of bases not matched to a gene: 14. CDR3 length equals 18 residues. The CDR3 DNA reads TGTGCCAGCAGGGGCGTAAGGACAGGGAGGTCGAGCAATCAGCCCCAGCATTTT. Protein product: CASRGVRTGRSSNQPQHF.

V and J are TRBV7-2 and TRBJ2-1; no clear D gene. The CDR3 sequence is 16 residues long. Germline V lookup: CDR1 SGHTA, CDR2 FQGNSA. Trimming shortened V by 6 bases and J by 4 bases, and 19 bases separated the two germline ends. CDR3 DNA sequence: TGTGCCAGCAGGATTTCCGTCGGGCAAAATTACAATGAGCAGTTCTTC. Encoded protein: CASRISVGQNYNEQFF.

The chain couples TRBV6-6 to TRBJ2-7; D is undetermined. CDR3 length equals 13 residues. CDR1 and CDR2 from the germline V gene are MNHNY and SVGAGI (reference sequence). Trimming took off 1 base at V and 3 bases at J, with 7 bases between the two ends. The CDR3 sequence: CASSYLRFYEQYF. In DNA form, the CDR3 reads TGTGCCAGCAGTTACTTACGGTTCTACGAGCAGTACTTC.

This chain connects TRBV19 to TRBJ2-2; 13 bases map to TRBD2. The CDR3 runs 22 residues. V shed 5 bases, J shed 0 bases, and the junction held 18 bases outside the gene matches. The germline V gene has CDR1 LNHDA and CDR2 SQIVND (reference sequence). This CDR3 is CASSRIPRLAGGPFANTGELFF. CDR3 nucleotide sequence: TGTGCCAGTAGTCGAATTCCCCGACTAGCGGGGGGCCCGTTCGCGAACACCGGGGAGCTGTTTTTT.

The rearrangement joins TRBV19 to TRBJ1-2; maybe TRBD1 (5 bases). The length of the CDR3 is 12 residues. Deletions cut 8 bases from V and 2 bases from J, with 9 bases between. In germline, CDR1 is LNHDA, CDR2 SQIVND (reference sequence). The CDR3 region is CASEQENYGYTF. CDR3 DNA sequence: TGTGCCAGTGAACAGGAAAACTATGGCTACACCTTC.

The genes are TRBV5-6 and TRBJ2-3, with 7 bases identical to TRBD2. Germline CDR1 is SGHDT and CDR2 is YYEEEE. CDR3 length equals 15 residues. J was trimmed by 1 base and V by 4 bases; bases with no gene match: 6. The CDR3 nucleotides read TGTGCCAGCAGCCCAGGACTAGTCGGCACAGATACGCAGTATTTT. Its translation: CASSPGLVGTDTQYF.

This chain joins TRBV6-6 and TRBJ2-3; 9 nucleotides line up with TRBD2. Germline CDR1 is MNHNY and CDR2 is SVGAGI (reference sequence). The CDR3 runs to 16 residues. V trimming: 0 bases; J trimming: 2 bases; junction bases outside the gene matches: 3. Written as DNA, the CDR3 is TGTGCCAGCAGTTACTCCCTAGCGGGATCCACAGATACGCAGTATTTT. This translates into CASSYSLAGSTDTQYF.

V usage is TRBV7-3 and J usage is TRBJ2-6; 7 bases map to TRBD1. The CDR3 is 16 residues long. Germline V CDR1 and CDR2: SGHTA, FQGTGA. J gave up 3 bases and V 2 bases, and 4 bases lay outside the gene matches. The DNA for the CDR3 is TGTGCCAGCAGCTTAGCCGGGACAGTTGGGGCCAACGTCCTGACTTTC. Protein: CASSLAGTVGANVLTF.

J is TRBJ1-5 and V is TRBV6-1; D possibly corresponds to TRBD1 (5 bases). Trimming removed 0 bases at V and 9 bases at J, with 12 bases between. Germline values: CDR1 MNHNS, CDR2 SASEGT. This CDR3 comprises 14 residues. The CDR3 is CASSEAGGFGPQHF. The CDR3 nucleotides read TGTGCCAGCAGTGAAGCGGGGGGGTTTGGGCCCCAGCATTTT.

As DNA, the CDR3 is TGTGCCAGTACCCAGGGTCCCCTATATAGCAATCAGCCCCAGCATTTT. Its translation is CASTQGPLYSNQPQHF. The V and J genes are TRBV19 and TRBJ1-5; possible D gene TRBD1, 5 bases. Germline-derived CDR1 and CDR2 are LNHDA and SQIVND (reference sequence). This CDR3 spans 16 amino acids. The V end lost 7 bases, the J end lost 0 bases, and 16 bases lay between the germline ends. The full variable domain, completed using reference TRBV19 and TRBJ1-5, is DGGITQSPKYLFRKEGQNVTLSCEQNLNHDAMYWYRQDPGQGLRLIYYSQIVNDFQKGDIAEGYSVSREKKESFPLTVTSAQKNPTAFYLCASTQGPLYSNQPQHFGDGTRLSIL.

This chain links TRBV7-2 with TRBJ2-2; D perhaps matches TRBD1 (6 bases). The CDR3 extends over 17 amino acids. The V end was cut by 5 bases, the J end by 0 bases, with 16 bases between. Germline V gene lookup returns CDR1 SGHTA and CDR2 FQGNSA. CDR3 amino acids: CASSINRRTANTGELFF. Written as DNA, the CDR3 is TGTGCCAGCAGCATAAACCGCCGGACAGCGAACACCGGGGAGCTGTTTTTT.